Described below is a single TCR beta chain sequence and its context. This sample includes further DNA sequences coding for the same CDR3. This table comes from immunoSEQ multiplex PCR, and its TCRdb copy is limited to in-frame clones, with some not included. The data show about 84,000 clones, roughly nine tenths seen once. This entry comes from a study of PD-L1 blockade in urothelial cancer. On the study more broadly: Patients had been given 0 to 3 earlier chemotherapy regimens. Median blood clonality was roughly 0.088, with around 83,000 unique TCRs.

The V end lost 5 bases, the J end lost 2 bases, and 9 bases lay between the germline ends. The CDR3 runs 13 residues. The germline CDR1 and CDR2 sequences are MDHEN and SYDVKM. The sequencing here drew on PBMCs, taken around atezolizumab (anti-PD-L1) treatment. The chain combines TRBV28 with TRBJ1-2; maybe TRBD1 (5 bases). The clonotype was recovered from a man in his fifties or sixties with urothelial cancer. In nucleotides, the CDR3 is TGTGCCAGCAGTCTTACAGGAAACTATGGCTACACCTTC. As protein: CASSLTGNYGYTF.